These T cell receptor beta chains were read from a single sample in a study of brain T cells in children with intractable seizures. Some clones are missing from TCRdb's copy, which holds only in-frame ones; the method was immunoSEQ multiplex PCR. In the table there are about 320,000 clones, over 90% of which are singletons. The material was peripheral blood, obtained 4 to 5 months after surgery. The receptors shown here come from a boy under two years old with tuberous sclerosis and intractable seizures. The CDR3 runs from the conserved cysteine through the conserved F or W. The D gene is left open where the match is weak. Some rows mark clone size as missing; the rest say once, few, many or name a class of expanded clone.

>TRBJ1-2|-|-|TRBV18
TGTGCCAGCTCACCAAGTCAGGGGACCTTAAACTATGGCTACACCTTC
CASSPSQGTLNYGYTF
>TRBJ1-5|-|-|TRBV5-4
TGTGCCAGCAGCTTGGCTGGGGATCATCAGCCCCAGCATTTT
CASSLAGDHQPQHF
>TRBJ2-6|-|TRBD1|TRBV19
TGTGCCAGTAGTATTAGGGGGCCTTCTGGGGCCAACGTCCTGACTTTC
CASSIRGPSGANVLTF
>TRBJ2-1|-|-|TRBV7-7
TGTGCTAGCAGCCCGTGGAGAGGGACCTACAATGAGCAGTTCTTC
CASSPWRGTYNEQFF
>TRBJ2-1|-|-|TRBV28
TGTGCCAGCAGCGTAAGTAGCGGAAACAATGAGCAGTTCTTC
CASSVSSGNNEQFF
>TRBJ1-5|-|-|TRBV7-9
TGTGCCAGCAGCCAAGATTCTAGCAATCAGCCCCAGCATTTT
CASSQDSSNQPQHF
>TRBJ1-1|-|-|TRBV19
TGTGCCAGTAGGGACAGGAACACTGAAGCTTTCTTT
CASRDRNTEAFF
>TRBJ1-5|few|-|TRBV9
TGTGCCAGCAGCGTAGATGGCACAGGGCTTAGCAATCAGCCCCAGCATTTT
CASSVDGTGLSNQPQHF
>TRBJ2-1|once|TRBD1|TRBV5-6
TGTGCCAGCAGCTGGGCCGGGGACAGGGCCTCCTACAATGAGCAGTTCTTC
CASSWAGDRASYNEQFF
>TRBJ1-1|-|TRBD1|TRBV9
TGTGCCAGCAGCTCTCGGACAGGGGGCGAGGACACTGAAGCTTTCTTT
CASSSRTGGEDTEAFF
>TRBJ2-7|-|TRBD1|TRBV6-5
TGTGCCAGCAGTTCTGAACCGGGACAGGGCTACGAGCAGTACTTC
CASSSEPGQGYEQYF
>TRBJ2-2|-|TRBD1|TRBV7-8
TGTGCCAGCAGCTTCGCAGGGGGCTCGAACACCGGGGAGCTGTTTTTT
CASSFAGGSNTGELFF
>TRBJ2-3|-|-|TRBV28
TGTGCCAGCAGTTTACCGGGACTTGGGGCCCTCACAGATACGCAGTATTTT
CASSLPGLGALTDTQYF
>TRBJ2-7|-|-|TRBV10-3
TGTGCCATCAGTGAGAAGGGGGAGGCCTACGAGCAGTACTTC
CAISEKGEAYEQYF
>TRBJ2-3|-|-|TRBV24-1
TGTGCCACCAGTGATTGGCCCCTAGCGCCTAGCACAGATACGCAGTATTTT
CATSDWPLAPSTDTQYF
>TRBJ2-3|-|-|TRBV5-1
TGCGCCAGCAGCTTGGGACCCCGGTGGTTCACAGATACGCAGTATTTT
CASSLGPRWFTDTQYF
>TRBJ2-7|once|-|TRBV18
TGTGCCAGCTCACCCGACAGCTACGAGCAGTACTTC
CASSPDSYEQYF
>TRBJ1-1|-|-|TRBV28
TGTGCCAGCAGTTTGGTGTCACCCGGGGGCACTGAAGCTTTCTTT
CASSLVSPGGTEAFF
>TRBJ1-5|once|-|TRBV30
TGTGCCTGGAGTGTACCGGCAGGCCCTCAGCCCCAGCATTTT
CAWSVPAGPQPQHF
>TRBJ1-6|few|-|TRBV19
TGTGCCAGTAGTATGATCAAGGGAGGGAGTTCACCCCTCCACTTT
CASSMIKGGSSPLHF
>TRBJ2-3|-|TRBD1|TRBV18
TGTGCCAGCTCCACAGACAGGGGAGTAACAGATACGCAGTATTTT
CASSTDRGVTDTQYF
>TRBJ2-5|-|TRBD2|TRBV30
TGTGCCTGGGCGGGACTAGCGGGAGGGGAGACCCAGTACTTC
CAWAGLAGGETQYF
>TRBJ2-2|-|-|TRBV11-3
TGTGCCAGCAGCTTAATGGGTCCCCCGAACACCGGGGAGCTGTTTTTT
CASSLMGPPNTGELFF
>TRBJ1-2|-|-|TRBV3-1/TRBV3-2
TGTGCCAGCAGCCAACGCACAGGGTTGAGTACTAACTATGGCTACACCTTC
CASSQRTGLSTNYGYTF
>TRBJ1-1|-|-|TRBV12-3/TRBV12-4
TGTGCCAGCATTGTGTTGCACACTGAAGCTTTCTTT
CASIVLHTEAFF
>TRBJ1-5|-|-|TRBV24-1
TGTGCCACGAGTCAGGGCAGTGAGGATCAGCCCCAGCATTTT
CATSQGSEDQPQHF
>TRBJ2-7|-|TRBD2|TRBV24-1
TGTGCCACCAGTGGTGGACTAGCAAGGCACGAGCAGTACTTC
CATSGGLARHEQYF
>TRBJ2-1|-|TRBD1|TRBV4-2
TGTGCCAGCAGCCAAGGAGGGGACAGCACATTCTTC
CASSQGGDSTFF
>TRBJ2-7|-|-|TRBV5-4
TGTGCCAGCAGCGGGACTGCCGAGCAGTACTTC
CASSGTAEQYF
>TRBJ1-1|-|TRBD1|TRBV30
TGTGCCTGGAGTGAAGGGACAGGCGCGAACACTGAAGCTTTCTTT
CAWSEGTGANTEAFF
>TRBJ1-5|few|-|TRBV28
TGTGCCAGCAGGATCCGGGAAGGATATCAGCCCCAGCATTTT
CASRIREGYQPQHF
>TRBJ2-7|-|-|TRBV2
TGTGCCAGCAGGCAGGGCCGAGCCTACGAGCAGTACTTC
CASRQGRAYEQYF
>TRBJ2-7|-|TRBD2|TRBV6-1
TGTGCCAGCAGTGAAGTAATAGCGGGAGTCTACGAGCAGTACTTC
CASSEVIAGVYEQYF
>TRBJ2-2|-|TRBD2|TRBV24-1
TGTGCCACCAGTGACCCCTCTAGCGGGACCGGGGAGCTGTTTTTT
CATSDPSSGTGELFF
>TRBJ2-2|-|-|TRBV5-4
TGTGCCAGCAGCCCGGCAGGGCCTCCGGGCACCGGGGAGCTGTTTTTT
CASSPAGPPGTGELFF
>TRBJ2-3|once|-|TRBV7-9
TGTGCCAGCAGCTCCGGGACTAGGGCACAGGGGGCCACAGATACGCAGTATTTT
CASSSGTRAQGATDTQYF
>TRBJ2-7|-|-|TRBV4-1
TGCGCCAGCAGCCAAGAGGGGTACGAGCAGTACTTC
CASSQEGYEQYF
>TRBJ1-1|-|TRBD1|TRBV5-8
TGTGCCAGCAGCCCCGGGATGGACAGGGGGCTGGTTACTGAAGCTTTCTTT
CASSPGMDRGLVTEAFF
>TRBJ1-4|few|TRBD1|TRBV6-5
TGTGCCAGCAGTTACGGGACAGCCGAAAAACTGTTTTTT
CASSYGTAEKLFF
>TRBJ2-1|-|-|TRBV13
TGTGCCAGCAGCCCGTGGGGGAATGAGCAGTTCTTC
CASSPWGNEQFF
>TRBJ2-2|-|TRBD2|TRBV24-1
TGTGCCACCAGTGATTTGCTAGCGGGAGCCGGGGAGCTGTTTTTT
CATSDLLAGAGELFF
>TRBJ2-2|-|-|TRBV5-1
TGCGCCAGCAGCTTGAGGACCGATAACACCGGGGAGCTGTTTTTT
CASSLRTDNTGELFF
>TRBJ1-4|-|-|TRBV13
TGTGCCAGCAGCTTTTCCCGTGCAACTAATGAAAAACTGTTTTTT
CASSFSRATNEKLFF
>TRBJ2-2|-|TRBD1|TRBV2
TGTGCCAGCAGTGAAGCGGACAGGGGCCCCGGGGAGCTGTTTTTT
CASSEADRGPGELFF
>TRBJ2-4|-|-|TRBV5-1
TGCGCCAGCAGTCCCATACTAGCCAAAAACATTCAGTACTTC
CASSPILAKNIQYF
>TRBJ1-2|-|-|TRBV24-1
TGTGCCACCAGTGATCCCAGAAACCCTAACTATGGCTACACCTTC
CATSDPRNPNYGYTF
>TRBJ1-4|-|-|TRBV2
TGTGCCAGCAGTGATCCAGGGGTAAAAACTAATGAAAAACTGTTTTTT
CASSDPGVKTNEKLFF